The clone carrying this T cell receptor (beta chain) was counted many times. The antigen remains undetermined. This beta chain represents an off-target read in a library built for alpha chains; its size is of limited meaning. This sample was taken from a study of spatial heterogeneity in lung cancer. Study details: Detected sequences consistently included more beta-chain ones than alpha-chain ones.

Every TCR cDNA molecule bore its own unique molecular identifier. Via MiXCR, TCRdb re-called the 5' RACE reads, giving one row per CDR3 protein. This table has 8,700 or so distinct CDR3 sequences, more than 13% appearing once. General study results and limits: For expanded intratumoral alpha and beta TCRs, counts tracked tumor mutation counts.

Regarding time point: sample taken at primary tumor resection. Donation came from around 77 patients with untreated early-stage non-small cell lung cancer. Tumor, nontumor lung or frozen PBMC supplied whole RNA, sequenced without sorting. The receptor was derived from a male donor with early-stage non-small cell lung cancer. The sequencing used lung tumor tissue, collected at surgery.

The CDR3 region has the DNA TGTGCCAGCAGTTTATCGAGGTCCGGGTTTCTCGAGCAGTACTTC. It is translated as CASSLSRSGFLEQYF. This chain joins TRBV27 and TRBJ2-7; D gene unclear. Germline CDR1 and CDR2: MNHEY and SMNVEV (reference sequence). V was pared by 0 bases and J by 6 bases, with 15 bases between. CDR3 length: 15 amino acids.